Each of the 17 T cell receptor beta chains below was sequenced from the same sample in a study of blood T cell repertoires in COVID-19. The method was immunoSEQ multiplex PCR; TCRdb's version includes in-frame clones alone and lacks a portion of them. Among under 85,000 clones listed, approximately 80% were seen once. Input material: peripheral blood. Receptor source: a man between 45 and 60 years old with acute or convalescent COVID-19.

The chain combines TRBV27 with TRBJ2-5; D may be TRBD1 (5 bases). Germline assignment: CDR1 MNHEY and CDR2 SMNVEV (reference sequence). The V end was cut by 2 bases, the J end by 5 bases, with 18 bases between. The CDR3 has 16 amino acids. The CDR3 nucleotides read TGTGCCAGCAGTTTAGCCAAGCAGGGAAATTTTGAGACCCAGTACTTC. The encoded protein is CASSLAKQGNFETQYF.

The chain joins TRBV9 to TRBJ1-5; no firm D call. Trimming cost V 7 bases and J 5 bases, with 19 bases left between them. The CDR3 runs to 15 residues. Looked up from germline, CDR1 is SGDLS and CDR2 is YYNGEE. CDR3 region: CASSNTGEGYQPQHF. The CDR3 DNA reads as TGTGCCAGCTCGAATACGGGAGAGGGCTATCAGCCCCAGCATTTT.

The rearrangement joins TRBV29-1 to TRBJ2-1, with 8 bases matching TRBD1. This CDR3 is 14 amino acids long. V gave up 4 bases and J gave up 2 bases; unmatched junction bases: 4. CDR1 is SQVTM, CDR2 ANQGSEA, per germline. The CDR3, as DNA: TGCAGCGTTGCCGGGACAGGCACCTACAATGAGCAGTTCTTC. It translates to CSVAGTGTYNEQFF.

In this sample, this clone turned up once. This chain joins TRBV3-1 (or the pseudogene TRBV3-2) and TRBJ1-6; 7 nucleotides agree with TRBD1. With 3 bases clipped from V and 13 bases from J, the junction kept 18 bases outside the gene matches. There are 17 residues in the CDR3. Germline CDR1 LGHDT, CDR2 YNNKEL (reference sequence). CDR3 loop: CASSHHLGQAARMPLHF. CDR3 sequence (DNA): TGTGCCAGCAGCCACCACCTCGGACAGGCCGCCCGCATGCCCCTCCACTTT.

CDR3 DNA sequence: TGTGCCAGTAGCCAACTCCCAGCTAGCGGGACTGTGCAGTACTTC. As protein: CASSQLPASGTVQYF. The chain couples TRBV7-2 to TRBJ2-7; TRBD2 matches 9 bases. The CDR3 has 15 residues. V shed 9 bases, J shed 9 bases, and the junction held 18 bases outside the gene matches. Germline V gives CDR1 SGHTA, CDR2 FQGNSA.

The genes are TRBV9 and TRBJ2-7; maybe TRBD2 (5 bases). V dropped 0 bases and J dropped 2 bases, with 12 bases sitting between them. The CDR3 consists of 15 residues. The germline gives CDR1 SGDLS, CDR2 YYNGEE. DNA for the CDR3: TGTGCCAGCAGCGTAGGGTCCGGGAAGACCTACGAGCAGTACTTC. Translated: CASSVGSGKTYEQYF.

The chain joins TRBV3-1 (or the pseudogene TRBV3-2) to TRBJ1-3; D is ambiguous. Germline V lookup: CDR1 LGHDT, CDR2 YNNKEL (reference sequence). The V and J ends lost 4 bases and 1 base respectively, with 11 bases between them. The CDR3 is 15 residues long. Here the CDR3 reads CASSPQRESGNTIYF. The CDR3 nucleotides are TGTGCCAGCAGCCCCCAGAGGGAGTCTGGAAACACCATATATTTT.

As for this clone: The junction differs from germline at one of its ends, possibly a read error. The chain is built from TRBV5-1 and TRBJ1-1; 8 bases agree with TRBD1. Germline lookup yields CDR1 SGHRS and CDR2 YFSETQ. There are 15 residues in the CDR3. CDR3 sequence reads: CAGSSLTGVNTEAFF. The CDR3 nucleotides read TGCGCCGGCAGCTCCCTGACAGGGGTGAACACTGAAGCTTTCTTT.

The V and J genes are TRBV27 and TRBJ1-5; 8 bases match TRBD1. The V and J ends lost 6 bases and 0 bases, in that order; junction bases with no gene match: 4. The CDR3 contains 15 residues. The germline CDR1 and CDR2 sequences are MNHEY and SMNVEV (reference sequence). The CDR3 DNA reads as TGTGCCAGCAGGGGACAGGTCAATAGCAATCAGCCCCAGCATTTT. Translated, it gives CASRGQVNSNQPQHF.

This rearrangement joins TRBV7-9 to TRBJ1-4; maybe TRBD1 (6 bases). CDR3 length: 16 residues. The V and J ends lost 2 bases and 5 bases respectively, with 15 bases between them. CDR1 and CDR2 (germline): SEHNR, FQNEAQ (reference sequence). CDR3 residues: CASSLSQGTINEKLFF. The CDR3, as DNA: TGTGCCAGCAGCTTATCGCAGGGGACCATCAATGAAAAACTGTTTTTT.

In its sample, this clone was seen a few times. The V gene is TRBV5-1, the J gene TRBJ1-1, with D perhaps TRBD1 (6 bases). Looked up from germline, CDR1 is SGHRS and CDR2 is YFSETQ. This CDR3 comprises 14 residues. V shed 5 bases and J shed 1 base, with 12 bases lying between them. CDR3 sequence reads: CASSAGGPNTEAFF. The CDR3 DNA reads as TGCGCCAGCAGTGCCGGGGGGCCGAACACTGAAGCTTTCTTT. Together with reference TRBV5-1 and TRBJ1-1, the CDR3 gives the full variable domain: KAGVTQTPRYLIKTRGQQVTLSCSPISGHRSVSWYQQTPGQGLQFLFEYFSETQRNKGNFPGRFSGRQFSNSRSEMNVSTLELGDSALYLCASSAGGPNTEAFFGQGTRLTVV.

The CDR3 bases are TGTGCCAGCAATGCCCCTGGGAGGGAAGGGCCCCAGCATTTT. It specifies CASNAPGREGPQHF. The rearrangement joins TRBV6-6 to TRBJ1-5; no reliable D call. The germline gives CDR1 MNHNY, CDR2 SVGAGI (reference sequence). This CDR3 comprises 14 residues. Trimming stripped 7 bases from V and 9 bases from J, with 19 bases between.

This rearrangement joins TRBV5-4 to TRBJ2-5; D is perhaps TRBD2 (6 bases). CDR1 and CDR2 (germline): SGHNT, YYREEE (reference sequence). The CDR3 extends over 15 amino acids. Between the trimmed V and J ends, which lost 2 bases and 1 base, there was a span of 12 bases. CDR3 amino acids: CASSLGGKSQETQYF. CDR3 sequence (DNA): TGTGCCAGCAGCTTAGGCGGGAAAAGCCAAGAGACCCAGTACTTC. Combining the CDR3 with reference TRBV5-4 and TRBJ2-5 gives the whole variable domain ETGVTQSPTHLIKTRGQQVTLRCSSQSGHNTVSWYQQALGQGPQFIFQYYREEENGRGNFPPRFSGLQFPNYSSELNVNALELDDSALYLCASSLGGKSQETQYFGPGTRLLVL.

The chain combines TRBV9 with TRBJ2-7; 9 bases agree with TRBD1. The CDR3 runs to 16 residues. Trimming took 0 bases from V and 4 from J; bases not matched to a gene: 8. Germline lookup yields CDR1 SGDLS and CDR2 YYNGEE. Here the CDR3 DNA reads TGTGCCAGCAGCGTAGATCCCACAGGGGGCGTTTACGAGCAGTACTTC. Its protein is CASSVDPTGGVYEQYF.

The chain links TRBV5-4 to TRBJ2-5; 11 nucleotides agree with TRBD2. Germline loops: CDR1 SGHNT, CDR2 YYREEE (reference sequence). This CDR3 region has 15 residues. After removal of 5 bases from V and 4 bases from J, the junction contained 7 bases not matched to a gene. Written as DNA, the CDR3 is TGTGCCAGCAGTCCACGACTAGCGGGAACAGAGACCCAGTACTTC. Its protein is CASSPRLAGTETQYF.

The CDR3 DNA reads as TGTGCCAGCAGTTACTCGCGACGACAGGGCGACTATGGCTACACCTTC. It translates to CASSYSRRQGDYGYTF. J is TRBJ1-2 and V is TRBV6-2 or TRBV6-3; 7 bases match TRBD1. CDR1 and CDR2 (germline): MNHEY, SVGEGT. The V segment lost 0 bases and the J segment 3 bases; nucleotides outside the gene matches: 7. The CDR3 totals 16 residues.

This clone appeared once. The V and J genes are TRBV29-1 and TRBJ1-1; D unresolved. In germline, CDR1 is SQVTM, CDR2 ANQGSEA. The CDR3 is 14 amino acids. V was pared by 0 bases and J by 7 bases, with 15 bases between. CDR3 amino acids: CSVEDPSSGHEAFF. The CDR3 DNA sequence: TGCAGCGTTGAAGATCCCTCTAGCGGTCATGAAGCTTTCTTT.